The clone carrying this T cell receptor (beta chain) has just a few counts. Its cognate antigen is unknown. The CDR3 extends over 14 amino acids. Germline CDR1 LNHDA, CDR2 SQIVND (reference sequence). Unmatched junction bases numbered 3, after V lost 5 bases and J lost 4 bases. The data derive from a study of cytomegalovirus exposure and HLA in healthy donors. TCRdb's copy holds only in-frame clones and misses some; the assay was immunoSEQ multiplex PCR. The sample has tens of thousands of clones, roughly 97% seen once. Findings of the study overall: It was reportedly the case that the classifier diagnosed cytomegalovirus status with high specificity and sensitivity. The CMV antigen specificity of a few CMV-associated chains was confirmed through in vitro analysis. Later, an analysis found that TCR clusters from the first cohort tended to co-occur in the 120 validation repertoires.

The V and J genes are TRBV19 and TRBJ2-1; TRBD2 aligns across 9 bases. This clonotype originated in a man between 18 and 35 years old in good health and CMV-seronegative. Sequencing input: PBMCs. The CDR3 DNA reads as TGTGCCAGTAGTTCGGCGGGGGGGTACAATGAGCAGTTCTTC. The encoded protein is CASSSAGGYNEQFF.